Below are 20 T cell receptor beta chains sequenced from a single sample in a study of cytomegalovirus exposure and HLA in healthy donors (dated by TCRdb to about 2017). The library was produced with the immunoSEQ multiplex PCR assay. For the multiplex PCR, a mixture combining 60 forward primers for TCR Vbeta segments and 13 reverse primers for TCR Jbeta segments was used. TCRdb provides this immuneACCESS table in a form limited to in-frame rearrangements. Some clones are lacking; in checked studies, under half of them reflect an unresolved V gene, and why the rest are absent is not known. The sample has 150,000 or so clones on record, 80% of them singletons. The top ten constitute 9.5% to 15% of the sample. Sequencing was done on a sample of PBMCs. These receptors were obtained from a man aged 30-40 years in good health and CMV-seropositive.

CDR3 amino acids: CASSYGLRTYNEQFF. As DNA, the CDR3 is TGTGCCAGCAGTTACGGTCTGCGTACCTACAATGAGCAGTTCTTC. The chain uses TRBV6-5 and TRBJ2-1; D unresolved. Deletions cut 2 bases from V and 2 bases from J, with 10 bases between. The V gene's germline CDR1 is MNHEY and CDR2 SVGAGI. The length of the CDR3 is 15 residues.

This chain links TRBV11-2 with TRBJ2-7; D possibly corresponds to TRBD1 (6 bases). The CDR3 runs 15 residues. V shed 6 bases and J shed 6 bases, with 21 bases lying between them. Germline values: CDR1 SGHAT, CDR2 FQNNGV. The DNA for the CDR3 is TGTGCCAGCAGGGGCCACGGGACAACTAATCGCGAGCAGTACTTC. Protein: CASRGHGTTNREQYF.

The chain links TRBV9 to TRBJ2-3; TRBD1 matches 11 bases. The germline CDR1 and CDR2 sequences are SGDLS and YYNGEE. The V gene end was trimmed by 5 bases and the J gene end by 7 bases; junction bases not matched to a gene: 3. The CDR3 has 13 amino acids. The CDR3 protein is CASRDRGRYTQYF. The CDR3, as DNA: TGTGCCAGCAGGGACAGGGGGCGGTATACGCAGTATTTT.

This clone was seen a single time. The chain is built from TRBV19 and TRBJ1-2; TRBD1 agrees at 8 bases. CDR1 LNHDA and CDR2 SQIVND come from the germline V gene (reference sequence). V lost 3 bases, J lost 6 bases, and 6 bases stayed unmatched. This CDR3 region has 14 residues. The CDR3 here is CASSIIGQGHGYTF. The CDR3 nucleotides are TGTGCCAGTAGTATTATTGGACAGGGACATGGCTACACCTTC.

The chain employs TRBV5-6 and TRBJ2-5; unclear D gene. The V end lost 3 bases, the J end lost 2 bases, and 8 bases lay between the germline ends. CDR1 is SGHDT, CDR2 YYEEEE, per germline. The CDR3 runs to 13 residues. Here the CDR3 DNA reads TGTGCCAGCAGCTCTTTAGTTCAAGAGACCCAGTACTTC. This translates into CASSSLVQETQYF.

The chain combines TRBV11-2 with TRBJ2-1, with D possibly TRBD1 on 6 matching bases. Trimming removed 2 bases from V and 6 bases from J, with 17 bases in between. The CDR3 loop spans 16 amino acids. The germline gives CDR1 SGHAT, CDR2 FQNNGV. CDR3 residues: CASSLFAEYRVNEQFF. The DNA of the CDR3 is TGTGCCAGCAGCTTATTTGCGGAATACAGGGTCAATGAGCAGTTCTTC.

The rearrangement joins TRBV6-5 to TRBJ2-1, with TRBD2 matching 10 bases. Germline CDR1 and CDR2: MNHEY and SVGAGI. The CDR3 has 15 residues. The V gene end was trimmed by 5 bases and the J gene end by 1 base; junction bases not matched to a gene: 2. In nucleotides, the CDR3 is TGTGCCAGCAGTCCACTAGCGGGATCCTACAATGAGCAGTTCTTC. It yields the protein CASSPLAGSYNEQFF.

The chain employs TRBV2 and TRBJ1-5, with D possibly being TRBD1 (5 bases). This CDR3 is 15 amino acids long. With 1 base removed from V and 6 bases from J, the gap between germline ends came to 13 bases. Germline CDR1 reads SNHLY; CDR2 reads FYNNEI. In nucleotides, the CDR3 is TGTGCCAGCAGTGAAGTAGGGGCCCAGGGTCAGCCCCAGCATTTT. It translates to CASSEVGAQGQPQHF.

The CDR3 spells CASSQQGWEAQHF. For the CDR3, the DNA is TGTGCCAGCAGCCAACAAGGATGGGAGGCCCAGCATTTT. This sequence joins TRBV28 and TRBJ1-5; no clear D. The germline gives CDR1 MDHEN, CDR2 SYDVKM. With 6 bases removed from V and 11 bases from J, the gap between germline ends came to 17 bases. The CDR3 loop spans 13 amino acids.

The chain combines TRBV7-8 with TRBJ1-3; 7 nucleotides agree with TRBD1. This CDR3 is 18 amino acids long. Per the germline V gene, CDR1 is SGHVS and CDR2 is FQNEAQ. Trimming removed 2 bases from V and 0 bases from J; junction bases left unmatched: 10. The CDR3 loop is CASSLRRGDSTSGNTIYF. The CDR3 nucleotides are TGTGCCAGCAGCTTACGTAGAGGGGACAGTACCTCTGGAAACACCATATATTTT.

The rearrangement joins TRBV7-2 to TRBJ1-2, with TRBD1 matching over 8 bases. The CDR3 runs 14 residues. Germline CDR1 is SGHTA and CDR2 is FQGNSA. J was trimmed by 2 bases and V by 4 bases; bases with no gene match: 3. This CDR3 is CASSWGQVNYGYTF. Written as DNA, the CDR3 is TGTGCCAGCAGCTGGGGACAGGTCAACTATGGCTACACCTTC. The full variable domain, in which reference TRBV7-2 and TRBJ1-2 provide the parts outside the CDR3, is GAGVSQSPSNKVTEKGKDVELRCDPISGHTALYWYRQSLGQGLEFLIYFQGNSAPDKSGLPSDRFSAERTGGSVSTLTIQRTQQEDSAVYLCASSWGQVNYGYTFGSGTRLTVV.

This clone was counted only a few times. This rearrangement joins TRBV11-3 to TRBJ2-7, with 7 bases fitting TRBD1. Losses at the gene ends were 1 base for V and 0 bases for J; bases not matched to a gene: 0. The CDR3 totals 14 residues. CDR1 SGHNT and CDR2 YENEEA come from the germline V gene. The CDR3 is CASSLGDSSYEQYF. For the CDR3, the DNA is TGTGCCAGCAGCTTAGGGGACAGCTCCTACGAGCAGTACTTC.

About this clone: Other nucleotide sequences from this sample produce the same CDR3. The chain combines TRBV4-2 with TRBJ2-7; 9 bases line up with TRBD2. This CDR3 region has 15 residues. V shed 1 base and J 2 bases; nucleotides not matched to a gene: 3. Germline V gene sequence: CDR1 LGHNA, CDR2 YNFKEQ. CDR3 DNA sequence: TGTGCCAGCAGCCAAGGTCTAGCGGGAACCTACGAGCAGTACTTC. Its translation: CASSQGLAGTYEQYF.

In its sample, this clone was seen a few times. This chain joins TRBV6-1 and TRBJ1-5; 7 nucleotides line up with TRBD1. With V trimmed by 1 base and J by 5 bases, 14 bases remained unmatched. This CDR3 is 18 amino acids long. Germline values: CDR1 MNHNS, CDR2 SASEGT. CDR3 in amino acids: CASSEVFGGGGGDQPQHF. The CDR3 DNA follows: TGTGCCAGCAGTGAAGTTTTTGGAGGGGGCGGAGGGGATCAGCCCCAGCATTTT.

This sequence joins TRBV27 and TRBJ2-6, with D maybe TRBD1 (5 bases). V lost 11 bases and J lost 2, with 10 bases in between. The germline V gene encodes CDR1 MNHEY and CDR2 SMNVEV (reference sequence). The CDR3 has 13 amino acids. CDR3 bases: TGTGCCGCCAGCAGGGCTGGGGCCAACGTCCTGACTTTC. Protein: CAASRAGANVLTF.

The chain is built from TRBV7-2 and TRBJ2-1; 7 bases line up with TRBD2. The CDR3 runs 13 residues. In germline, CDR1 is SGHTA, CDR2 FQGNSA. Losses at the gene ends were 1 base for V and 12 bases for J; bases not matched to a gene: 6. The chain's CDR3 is CASSLDWAGAQFF. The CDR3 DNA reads TGTGCCAGCAGCTTAGATTGGGCGGGAGCGCAGTTCTTC.

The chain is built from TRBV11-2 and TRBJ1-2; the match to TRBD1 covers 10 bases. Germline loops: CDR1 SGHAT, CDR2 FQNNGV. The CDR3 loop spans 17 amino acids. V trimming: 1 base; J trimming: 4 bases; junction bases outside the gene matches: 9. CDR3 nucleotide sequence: TGTGCCAGCAGCTTAGGCGGGACCGGGACAGGGGTCTATGGCTACACCTTC. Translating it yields CASSLGGTGTGVYGYTF.

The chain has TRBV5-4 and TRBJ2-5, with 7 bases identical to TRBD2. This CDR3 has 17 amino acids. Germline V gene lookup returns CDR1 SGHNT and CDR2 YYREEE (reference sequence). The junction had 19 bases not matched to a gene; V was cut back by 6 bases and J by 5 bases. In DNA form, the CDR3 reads TGTGCCAGCAAAAAAGGAGGCAGCGAAAGGGGAGGGGAGACCCAGTACTTC. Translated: CASKKGGSERGGETQYF.

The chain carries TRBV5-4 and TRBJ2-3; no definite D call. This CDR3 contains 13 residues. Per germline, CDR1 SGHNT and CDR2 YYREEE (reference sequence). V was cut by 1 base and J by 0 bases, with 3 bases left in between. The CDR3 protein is CASSLPSTDTQYF. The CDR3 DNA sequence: TGTGCCAGCAGCTTGCCTAGCACAGATACGCAGTATTTT.

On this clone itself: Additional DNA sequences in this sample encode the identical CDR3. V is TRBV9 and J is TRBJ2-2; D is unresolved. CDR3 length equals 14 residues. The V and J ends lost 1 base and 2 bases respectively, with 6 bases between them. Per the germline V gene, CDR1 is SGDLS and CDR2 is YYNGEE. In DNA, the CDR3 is TGTGCCAGCAGCGTATCCGGTAACACCGGGGAGCTGTTTTTT. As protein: CASSVSGNTGELFF.